Given below is one T cell receptor (beta chain) in context. Its antigen is not known. This record comes from a study of CD8 T cells in ankylosing spondylitis. Using quantitative 5'-RACE with molecular barcodes, the authors made TCR beta libraries. TCRdb analysed the 5' RACE reads with MiXCR anew, one entry per CDR3 protein. The sample includes hundreds of thousands of distinct CDR3 sequences, about 12% seen only once; the top ten take under 7.5%. Study-level points and caveats: A motif of eight highly homologous TCR beta variants was seen as apparently characteristic of ankylosing spondylitis blood. Clones linked with disease were CD8+ and fairly uncommon in the peripheral blood. Past studies reported some motif variants in reactive arthritis synovial fluid and blood. Reports say disease-linked clones showed up significantly more in matched ankylosing spondylitis synovial fluid.

Germline CDR1 MNHEY, CDR2 SMNVEV (reference sequence). The CDR3 has 15 residues. Between the trimmed V and J ends, which lost 6 bases and 4 bases, there was a span of 18 bases. This sequence joins TRBV27 and TRBJ2-5; D ambiguous. The source is a male donor with ankylosing spondylitis. Sequenced input: blood, either unsorted or a sorted T cell fraction (not recorded which). CDR3 loop: CASSPTSIPRETQYF. As DNA, the CDR3 is TGTGCCAGCAGCCCCACTTCGATACCAAGAGAGACCCAGTACTTC.